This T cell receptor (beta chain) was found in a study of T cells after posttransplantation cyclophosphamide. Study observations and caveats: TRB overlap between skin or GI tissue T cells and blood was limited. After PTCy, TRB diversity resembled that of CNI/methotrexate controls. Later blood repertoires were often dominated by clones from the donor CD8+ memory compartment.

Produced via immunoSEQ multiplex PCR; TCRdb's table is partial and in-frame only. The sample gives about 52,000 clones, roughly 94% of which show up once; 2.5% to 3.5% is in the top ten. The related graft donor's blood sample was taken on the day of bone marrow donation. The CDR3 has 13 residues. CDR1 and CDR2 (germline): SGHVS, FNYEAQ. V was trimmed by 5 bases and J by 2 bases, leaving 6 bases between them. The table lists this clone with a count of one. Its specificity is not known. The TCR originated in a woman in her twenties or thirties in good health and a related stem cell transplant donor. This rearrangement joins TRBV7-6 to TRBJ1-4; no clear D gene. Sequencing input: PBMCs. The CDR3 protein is CASSGATNEKLFF. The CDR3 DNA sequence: TGTGCCAGCAGCGGAGCCACTAATGAAAAACTGTTTTTT.